This T cell receptor beta chain is drawn from a study of vaccination and CD4 T cells after COVID-19. About the research overall: Post-COVID specimens were obtained a median around 100 days after diagnosis (range 35 to 161). Cultures that served as controls received a CEFX pool, an HIV-1 Nef pool, or no peptide. Overlapping SARS-CoV-2, HCoV-NL63, HCoV-OC43 and HCoV-229E spike peptides stimulated the cells.

In its sample, this clonotype was seen once. Its antigen is not identified. Sequencing of cultured CD4+ T cell DNA used the Oncomine TCR Beta short-read assay. TCRdb reprocessed the PCR reads with MiXCR, giving one entry per CDR3 protein. The repertoire holds 13,000 to 15,000 distinct CDR3 sequences, around a quarter seen once, with 8% to 9.5% in the top ten. Trimming stripped 0 bases from V and 2 bases from J, with 12 bases between. The germline gives CDR1 DFQATT, CDR2 SNEGSKA (reference sequence). CDR3 length: 15 residues. Treatment noted: roughly 11-day PBMC culture with coronavirus spike peptide pools or control peptides (ViraFEST assay). Whole-study findings and limits: Nearly all convalescent vaccine-specific clones, 304 of 307, recognized only SARS-CoV-2 spike.

This TCR was sampled from a human donor who had recovered from COVID-19. The sequenced sample consisted of CD4+ T cells from blood, cultured in vitro. The chain couples TRBV20-1 to TRBJ2-3; the D gene is possibly TRBD2 (5 bases). The CDR3 DNA sequence: TGCAGTGCTAGAGATTTTGGACTGTCCACAGATACGCAGTATTTT. It yields the protein CSARDFGLSTDTQYF.